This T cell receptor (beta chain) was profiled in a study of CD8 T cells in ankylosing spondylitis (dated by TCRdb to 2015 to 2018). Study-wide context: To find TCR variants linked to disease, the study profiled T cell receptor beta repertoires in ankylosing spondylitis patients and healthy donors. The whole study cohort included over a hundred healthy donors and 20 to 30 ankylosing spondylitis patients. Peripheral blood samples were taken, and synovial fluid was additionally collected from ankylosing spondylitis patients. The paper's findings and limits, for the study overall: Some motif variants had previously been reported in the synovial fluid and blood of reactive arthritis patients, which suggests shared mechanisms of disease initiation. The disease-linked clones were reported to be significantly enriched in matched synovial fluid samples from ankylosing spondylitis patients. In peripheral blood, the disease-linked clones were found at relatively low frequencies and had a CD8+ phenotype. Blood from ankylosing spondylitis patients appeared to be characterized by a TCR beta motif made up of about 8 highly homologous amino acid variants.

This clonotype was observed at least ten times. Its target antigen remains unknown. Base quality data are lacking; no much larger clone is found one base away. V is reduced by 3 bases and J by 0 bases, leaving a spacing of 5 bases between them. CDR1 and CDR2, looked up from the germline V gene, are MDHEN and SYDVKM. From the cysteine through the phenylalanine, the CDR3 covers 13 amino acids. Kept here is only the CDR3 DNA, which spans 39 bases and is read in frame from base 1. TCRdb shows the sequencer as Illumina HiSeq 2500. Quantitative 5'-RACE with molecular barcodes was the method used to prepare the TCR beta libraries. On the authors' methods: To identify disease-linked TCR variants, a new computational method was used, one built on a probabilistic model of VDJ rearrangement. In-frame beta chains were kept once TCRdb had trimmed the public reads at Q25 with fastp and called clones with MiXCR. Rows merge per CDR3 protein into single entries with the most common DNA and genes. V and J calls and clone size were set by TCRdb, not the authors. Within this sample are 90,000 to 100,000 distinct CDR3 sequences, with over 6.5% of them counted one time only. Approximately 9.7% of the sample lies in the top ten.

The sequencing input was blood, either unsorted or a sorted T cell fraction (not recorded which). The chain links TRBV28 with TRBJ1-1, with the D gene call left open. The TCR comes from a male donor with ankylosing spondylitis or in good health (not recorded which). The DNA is TGTGCCAGCAGTTTTTACCTGAACACTGAAGCTTTCTTT. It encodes CASSFYLNTEAFF. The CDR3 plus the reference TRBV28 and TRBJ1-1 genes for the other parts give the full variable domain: DVKVTQSSRYLVKRTGEKVFLECVQDMDHENMFWYRQDPGLGLRLIYFSYDVKMKEKGDIPEGYSVSREKKERFSLILESASTNQTSMYLCASSFYLNTEAFFGQGTRLTVV.